This T cell receptor beta chain originates from a study of sequential checkpoint blockade in melanoma. Overall study: First-line arms were nivolumab then ipilimumab, or the reverse, randomized 1:1. Each arm's sequence ended with maintenance nivolumab.

Here immunoSEQ multiplex PCR was the method, and the copy in TCRdb shows in-frame clones only, minus some. Counted here are 13,000 to 15,000 clones, 50% to 55% occurring once; the ten biggest clones make up about 17%. Indicated treatment: randomized to nivolumab then ipilimumab (arm A) or the reverse (arm B). No patient had prior DNA-damaging chemotherapy. The CDR3 loop spans 15 amino acids. CDR1 LNHNV and CDR2 YYDKDF come from the germline V gene (reference sequence). V was clipped by 0 bases and J by 4 bases; unmatched bases: 1. The receptor's source is a human donor with melanoma. The source was CD8+ T cells sorted from blood (inferred from file names), collected from a patient given nivolumab and ipilimumab in sequence. The rearrangement joins TRBV15 to TRBJ1-2, with 11 bases matching TRBD1. The CDR3 DNA is TGTGCCACCAGCAGAGACGGGACAGGGGGCTATGGCTACACCTTC. Amino acid sequence: CATSRDGTGGYGYTF. The full variable domain, its missing parts supplied by reference TRBV15 and TRBJ1-2, is DAMVIQNPRYQVTQFGKPVTLSCSQTLNHNVMYWYQQKSSQAPKLLFHYYDKDFNNEADTPDNFQSRRPNTSFCFLDIRSPGLGDTAMYLCATSRDGTGGYGYTFGSGTRLTVV.